This is a list of T cell receptor beta chains from one sample in a study of PD-1 blockade in classical Hodgkin lymphoma. Some clones are missing from TCRdb's copy, which holds only in-frame ones; the method was immunoSEQ multiplex PCR. The top ten hold around 32% of the sample, which has about 11,000 clones, roughly 80% seen once. Sequenced here: peripheral blood mononuclear cells (PBMCs), sampled before the second cycle of nivolumab. The receptors here all came from a human donor with classical Hodgkin lymphoma. Each CDR3 is given with its conserved first and last residue. D genes are given only for firm matches. Not every row has a clone size; where given, it reads once, few, many or a size class.

cdr3_length: 14; d_call: NA; j_call: TRBJ2-6; v_call: TRBV27; clone_size: NA; cdr3_nt: TGTGCCAGCAGCCTGGGGCGGGGGGCCAACGTCCTGACTTTC; cdr3_aa: CASSLGRGANVLTF
cdr3_length: 16; d_call: TRBD1; j_call: TRBJ1-2; v_call: TRBV10-3; clone_size: NA; cdr3_nt: TGTGCCATCAGTGTGACAGGGTTGGGTCCTACCTATGGCTACACCTTC; cdr3_aa: CAISVTGLGPTYGYTF
cdr3_length: 16; d_call: NA; j_call: TRBJ2-5; v_call: TRBV30; clone_size: NA; cdr3_nt: TGTGCCTGGAGTGACGAGTTGATCAGGGCTATGAAGACCCAGTACTTC; cdr3_aa: CAWSDELIRAMKTQYF
cdr3_length: 13; d_call: NA; j_call: TRBJ2-3; v_call: TRBV6-4; clone_size: NA; cdr3_nt: TGTGCCAGCAGTGAGGGGGCGGGGGATACGCAGTATTTT; cdr3_aa: CASSEGAGDTQYF
cdr3_length: 14; d_call: NA; j_call: TRBJ2-5; v_call: TRBV5-1; clone_size: NA; cdr3_nt: TGCGCCAGCAGACCCCTGTTCTCCCAAGAGACCCAGTACTTC; cdr3_aa: CASRPLFSQETQYF
cdr3_length: 15; d_call: TRBD2; j_call: TRBJ2-1; v_call: TRBV6-6; clone_size: NA; cdr3_nt: TGTGCCAGCAGACCTACTAGCGGGGCCTACAATGAGCAGTTCTTC; cdr3_aa: CASRPTSGAYNEQFF
cdr3_length: 13; d_call: NA; j_call: TRBJ2-4; v_call: TRBV2; clone_size: NA; cdr3_nt: TGTGCCAGCACTGTAGAAGCCAAAAACATTCAGTACTTC; cdr3_aa: CASTVEAKNIQYF
cdr3_length: 13; d_call: NA; j_call: TRBJ1-4; v_call: TRBV6-1; clone_size: NA; cdr3_nt: TGTGCCAGCAGTAACCCCTTTATCGAAAAACTGTTTTTT; cdr3_aa: CASSNPFIEKLFF
cdr3_length: 14; d_call: NA; j_call: TRBJ2-3; v_call: TRBV28; clone_size: NA; cdr3_nt: TGTGCCAGCAGTCCCTTCGGCGGAACAGATACGCAGTATTTT; cdr3_aa: CASSPFGGTDTQYF
cdr3_length: 15; d_call: NA; j_call: TRBJ1-4; v_call: TRBV7-9; clone_size: NA; cdr3_nt: TGTGCCAGCAGCATCTTCACGGAGGTTAATGAAAAACTGTTTTTT; cdr3_aa: CASSIFTEVNEKLFF
cdr3_length: 12; d_call: NA; j_call: TRBJ1-1; v_call: TRBV7-9; clone_size: NA; cdr3_nt: TGTGCCAGCAGCTTAGGTCGAACTGAAGCTTTCTTT; cdr3_aa: CASSLGRTEAFF
cdr3_length: 19; d_call: NA; j_call: TRBJ1-3; v_call: TRBV19; clone_size: few; cdr3_nt: TGTGCCAGTAGTATAGAGAAAAGTCCCAGGGCTGTCTCTGGAAACACCATATATTTT; cdr3_aa: CASSIEKSPRAVSGNTIYF
cdr3_length: 17; d_call: TRBD2; j_call: TRBJ2-1; v_call: TRBV4-1; clone_size: few; cdr3_nt: TGCGCCAGCAGCCACCAATTTAGCGGGAGGGCCTTTAATGAGCAGTTCTTC; cdr3_aa: CASSHQFSGRAFNEQFF
cdr3_length: 12; d_call: NA; j_call: TRBJ2-1; v_call: TRBV2; clone_size: NA; cdr3_nt: TGTGCCAGCCGGTATCAGGCCCATGAGCAGTTCTTC; cdr3_aa: CASRYQAHEQFF
cdr3_length: 14; d_call: TRBD2; j_call: TRBJ2-5; v_call: TRBV28; clone_size: medium-sized; cdr3_nt: TGTGCCAGCAGTATGCGGGAGGGCCGACAGACCCAGTACTTC; cdr3_aa: CASSMREGRQTQYF
cdr3_length: 13; d_call: NA; j_call: TRBJ1-1; v_call: TRBV7-6; clone_size: NA; cdr3_nt: TGTGCCAGCAGCATGATCGAGGGCACTGAAGCTTTCTTT; cdr3_aa: CASSMIEGTEAFF
cdr3_length: 11; d_call: NA; j_call: TRBJ2-2; v_call: TRBV14; clone_size: few; cdr3_nt: TGTGCCAGCAGCCAAGAAAGCGCCGTTGTTTTT; cdr3_aa: CASSQESAVVF
cdr3_length: 13; d_call: NA; j_call: TRBJ2-3; v_call: TRBV19; clone_size: NA; cdr3_nt: TGTGCCAGTAGTGGGTTGGCACAAGATACGCAGTATTTT; cdr3_aa: CASSGLAQDTQYF
cdr3_length: 14; d_call: NA; j_call: TRBJ2-3; v_call: TRBV6-1; clone_size: NA; cdr3_nt: TGTGCCAGCAGTGACGGCTCAGGGTGGGATACGCAGTATTTT; cdr3_aa: CASSDGSGWDTQYF
cdr3_length: 12; d_call: NA; j_call: TRBJ1-5; v_call: TRBV28; clone_size: few; cdr3_nt: TGTGCCAGCAGGTACGAGGAGGGACCCCAGCATTTT; cdr3_aa: CASRYEEGPQHF
cdr3_length: 17; d_call: NA; j_call: TRBJ1-4; v_call: TRBV27; clone_size: NA; cdr3_nt: TGTGCCAGCAGTTTTAGGTGGGAAAAGGCAACTAATGAAAAACTGTTTTTT; cdr3_aa: CASSFRWEKATNEKLFF
cdr3_length: 15; d_call: NA; j_call: TRBJ1-6; v_call: TRBV25-1; clone_size: NA; cdr3_nt: TGTGCCAGCAGTGGCCGACAGCGGAATAATTCACCCCTCCACTTT; cdr3_aa: CASSGRQRNNSPLHF
cdr3_length: 16; d_call: NA; j_call: TRBJ2-7; v_call: TRBV28; clone_size: NA; cdr3_nt: TGTGCCAGCAGTTTTGCGAAGGCAGGGTCTTCCTACGAGCAGTACTTC; cdr3_aa: CASSFAKAGSSYEQYF
cdr3_length: 15; d_call: TRBD1; j_call: TRBJ1-4; v_call: TRBV6-5; clone_size: NA; cdr3_nt: TGTGCCAGCAGGCCTCGACAGGGTGTTAATGAAAAACTGTTTTTT; cdr3_aa: CASRPRQGVNEKLFF
cdr3_length: 13; d_call: NA; j_call: TRBJ2-1; v_call: TRBV28; clone_size: once; cdr3_nt: TGTGCCAGCTGGGCCAGGTCAGGCACTGAGCAGTTCTTC; cdr3_aa: CASWARSGTEQFF
cdr3_length: 17; d_call: TRBD2; j_call: TRBJ2-1; v_call: TRBV5-6; clone_size: NA; cdr3_nt: TGTGCCAGCAGCTTGTGGAGCCTAGCGGGAGGCTACAATGAGCAGTTCTTC; cdr3_aa: CASSLWSLAGGYNEQFF
cdr3_length: 16; d_call: TRBD2; j_call: TRBJ2-1; v_call: TRBV18; clone_size: NA; cdr3_nt: TGTGCCAGCTCACCTCAAAGCGGGAGGGCCGACAATGAGCAGTTCTTC; cdr3_aa: CASSPQSGRADNEQFF
cdr3_length: 15; d_call: NA; j_call: TRBJ2-7; v_call: TRBV29-1; clone_size: medium-sized; cdr3_nt: TGCAGCGTTGAAGATGGGGACTCCAGCTCCTACGAGCAGTACTTC; cdr3_aa: CSVEDGDSSSYEQYF
cdr3_length: 11; d_call: NA; j_call: TRBJ2-7; v_call: TRBV11-2; clone_size: NA; cdr3_nt: TGTGCCAGCAGCCTCGCTCGGTGGCAGTACTTC; cdr3_aa: CASSLARWQYF
cdr3_length: 14; d_call: NA; j_call: TRBJ1-5; v_call: TRBV10-2; clone_size: NA; cdr3_nt: TGCGCCAGCAGTGAGTGGGGGGAAAATCAGCCCCAGCATTTT; cdr3_aa: CASSEWGENQPQHF
cdr3_length: 14; d_call: NA; j_call: TRBJ2-5; v_call: TRBV28; clone_size: NA; cdr3_nt: TGTGCCAGCGGTTCGGCGGGGGCCATTGAGACCCAGTACTTC; cdr3_aa: CASGSAGAIETQYF
cdr3_length: 12; d_call: NA; j_call: TRBJ1-4; v_call: TRBV18; clone_size: NA; cdr3_nt: TGTGCCAGCTCACCACCGGGGATGGGACTGTTTTTT; cdr3_aa: CASSPPGMGLFF
cdr3_length: 15; d_call: TRBD2; j_call: TRBJ2-1; v_call: TRBV11-2; clone_size: NA; cdr3_nt: TGTGCCAGCAGCTTTACTAGCGGGATGGTGAATGAGCAGTTCTTC; cdr3_aa: CASSFTSGMVNEQFF
cdr3_length: 12; d_call: NA; j_call: TRBJ1-5; v_call: TRBV28; clone_size: NA; cdr3_nt: TGTGCCAGTACCGGTAACGGTCAGCCCCAGCATTTT; cdr3_aa: CASTGNGQPQHF
cdr3_length: 15; d_call: NA; j_call: TRBJ2-3; v_call: TRBV4-2; clone_size: NA; cdr3_nt: TGTGCCAGCAGCCCCGGTCGGGGCCCCACTCATACGCAGTATTTT; cdr3_aa: CASSPGRGPTHTQYF
cdr3_length: 13; d_call: TRBD2; j_call: TRBJ2-7; v_call: TRBV7-2; clone_size: NA; cdr3_nt: TGTGCCAGCAGCTCCGGGGGGTTCTACGAGCAGTACTTC; cdr3_aa: CASSSGGFYEQYF
cdr3_length: 13; d_call: NA; j_call: TRBJ2-3; v_call: TRBV5-5; clone_size: NA; cdr3_nt: TGTGCCAGCAGCCCCAGGATGACAGATACGCAGTATTTT; cdr3_aa: CASSPRMTDTQYF